The entry below gives a single TCR beta chain sequence along with its context. Its specificity is unknown. No patient had autoimmune disease or received systemic immunosuppression. This entry is derived from a study of OX40 agonist ivuxolimab in advanced cancers. The study's findings and limits: Clonal expansion from baseline to week 6 occurred in both CD4+ and CD8+ T cells. Low normalized clonal expansion also occurred in some nonresponding patients. With doses of 0.1-3.0 mg/kg, partial responders showed among the lowest clonal expansion.

The ends were cut back, 4 bases at V and 4 bases at J, with 6 bases in the middle. Germline loops: CDR1 MGHRA, CDR2 YSYEKL. The CDR3 is 12 residues long. Sequenced by immunoSEQ multiplex PCR; TCRdb stores in-frame clones only, minus some. The table has 20,000 to 25,000 clones, roughly 84% seen once. Sequences were derived from CD4+ or CD8+ T cells sorted from blood, sampled in a trial of the OX40 agonist ivuxolimab. This sequence joins TRBV4-1 and TRBJ2-3, with D unclear. The clonotype comes from an adult with an advanced solid tumor such as melanoma, head and neck, liver or kidney cancer. The CDR3 is CASSPRPDTQYF. CDR3 in DNA: TGCGCCAGCAGCCCGCGCCCAGATACGCAGTATTTT.